This T cell receptor (beta chain) is drawn from a study of OX40 agonist ivuxolimab in advanced cancers. Background on the study: Patient treatment consisted of intravenous ivuxolimab administration every 2 weeks at 0.01 to 10 mg/kg.

Points from the study as a whole: Averaged across samples, CD8+ T cells carried more expanded clones than CD4+ did.

CDR1 and CDR2 from the germline V gene are SNHLY and FYNNEI. Trimming pared 6 bases from V and 4 bases from J, leaving 12 bases between. This CDR3 comprises 13 residues. For this clone: The antigen is not known.

Clones were read by immunoSEQ multiplex PCR, and TCRdb kept only the in-frame ones, dropping some. The table shows tens of thousands of clones, with 86% occurring only once. The source was CD4+ or CD8+ T cells sorted from blood, collected in a trial of the OX40 agonist ivuxolimab. The gene calls are TRBV2 and TRBJ1-1, with D unclear. This receptor was taken from an adult with an advanced solid tumor such as melanoma, head and neck, liver or kidney cancer. This chain's CDR3 is CASSAFWRTEAFF. The CDR3 nucleotides read TGTGCCAGCAGCGCCTTCTGGCGCACTGAAGCTTTCTTT.